These 24 T cell receptor beta chains came from one sample sequenced in a study of cytomegalovirus exposure and HLA in healthy donors. The primer mix had 60 Vbeta and 13 Jbeta primers. Sequencing was performed with immunoSEQ multiplex PCR; in TCRdb, only in-frame clones are kept and a portion is missing. This table holds about 120,000 clones, 80% to 85% found once. The sample consisted of PBMCs. The receptors here all came from a woman aged 40 to 50 in good health and CMV-seronegative.

This chain links TRBV7-9 with TRBJ1-1, with 10 bases that match TRBD1. This CDR3 is built from 16 residues. J gave up 3 bases and V 1 base, and 5 bases lay outside the gene matches. Germline CDR1 is SEHNR and CDR2 is FQNEAQ (reference sequence). This chain's CDR3 is CASSLGGGTGDTEAFF. CDR3 nucleotides: TGTGCCAGCAGCTTAGGAGGAGGGACAGGGGACACTGAAGCTTTCTTT.

This chain joins TRBV23-1 and TRBJ1-4, with D unclear. TRBV23-1 is designated an ORF whose function remains uncertain. The CDR3 sequence is 16 residues long. V lost 0 bases and J 4 bases, leaving 12 bases between the germline ends. CDR3: CASSQSPAGSNEKLFF. The CDR3 nucleotides are TGCGCCAGCAGTCAATCGCCGGCAGGTAGTAATGAAAAACTGTTTTTT.

The chain combines TRBV6-5 with TRBJ1-2; weak D call: TRBD1 (5 bases). Germline-derived CDR1 and CDR2 are MNHEY and SVGAGI. The V and J ends lost 0 bases and 3 bases respectively, with 11 bases between them. CDR3 length equals 15 residues. The CDR3: CASSYSGVGDYGYTF. In nucleotides, the CDR3 is TGTGCCAGCAGTTACTCAGGGGTGGGTGACTATGGCTACACCTTC.

The rearrangement links TRBV4-1 to TRBJ2-1; 10 bases match TRBD2. This CDR3 spans 18 amino acids. The germline V gene has CDR1 MGHRA and CDR2 YSYEKL. V shed 4 bases, J shed 0 bases, and the junction held 9 bases outside the gene matches. Here the CDR3 DNA reads TGCGCCAGCAGCCGATTCCGGACTAGCGGCGTCTCCTACAATGAGCAGTTCTTC. This sequence encodes CASSRFRTSGVSYNEQFF.

The chain carries TRBV21-1 and TRBJ1-5. TRBV21-1 is tagged as a pseudogene. This CDR3 is 17 amino acids long. CDR3 in DNA: TGTGCCAGCAGCGGACGGAGGACGGCCGGATGCAATCAGCCCCAGCATTTT. Translated: CASSGRRTAGCNQPQHF.

This chain links TRBV4-1 with TRBJ2-2; 9 bases agree with TRBD2. The germline CDR1 and CDR2 sequences are MGHRA and YSYEKL. This CDR3 has 18 residues. V was clipped by 4 bases and J by 3 bases; unmatched bases: 12. CDR3 protein: CASSPHTRGGGDTGELFF. CDR3 nucleotide sequence: TGCGCCAGCAGCCCACACACCCGCGGGGGGGGCGACACCGGGGAGCTGTTTTTT.

The chain links TRBV19 to TRBJ2-6; possible D gene TRBD2, 5 bases. CDR3 length equals 15 residues. The germline gives CDR1 LNHDA, CDR2 SQIVND (reference sequence). V was shortened by 6 bases and J by 2 bases, with 11 bases between the two germline ends. CDR3 DNA: TGTGCCAGTAGCTTGTGGGAGCCTGGGGCCAACGTCCTGACTTTC. It yields the protein CASSLWEPGANVLTF.

The chain uses TRBV18 and TRBJ1-3; possibly TRBD1 for D (6 bases). CDR1 is KGHSH, CDR2 LQKENI, per germline. The V end lost 6 bases, the J end lost 0 bases, and 12 bases lay between the germline ends. This CDR3 comprises 15 residues. In DNA form, the CDR3 reads TGTGCCAGCTCCCTGGACAGTATCTCTGGAAACACCATATATTTT. Translating gives CASSLDSISGNTIYF. The variable domain in full, with the rest retrieved from reference TRBV18 and TRBJ1-3, is NAGVMQNPRHLVRRRGQEARLRCSPMKGHSHVYWYRQLPEEGLKFMVYLQKENIIDESGMPKERFSAEFPKEGPSILRIQQVVRGDSAAYFCASSLDSISGNTIYFGEGSWLTVV.

The J gene is TRBJ1-4, the V gene TRBV19; TRBD1 aligns across 10 bases. The CDR3 sequence is 15 residues long. V dropped 5 bases and J dropped 8; count of bases not matched to a gene: 8. From germline, CDR1 is LNHDA and CDR2 SQIVND (reference sequence). The CDR3 region has the DNA TGTGCCAGTAGTCTCGGGGACAGGGGATTCGAAAAACTGTTTTTT. This translates into CASSLGDRGFEKLFF.

CDR3 in DNA: TGCGCCAGCAGCCGGACAGGGACTGAAGAGACCCAGTACTTC. This sequence encodes CASSRTGTEETQYF. V usage is TRBV5-1 and J usage is TRBJ2-5, with TRBD1 matching 8 bases. Germline V gene data show CDR1 as SGHRS and CDR2 as YFSETQ. J gave up 3 bases and V 4 bases, and 5 bases lay outside the gene matches. The CDR3 consists of 14 residues.

This sequence joins TRBV2 and TRBJ2-7; 7 positions match TRBD2. The CDR3 loop spans 14 amino acids. In germline, CDR1 is SNHLY, CDR2 FYNNEI. V gave up 5 bases and J gave up 4 bases; unmatched junction bases: 8. The CDR3 sequence is CASSRASGPYEQYF. In nucleotides, the CDR3 is TGTGCCAGCAGTCGCGCTAGCGGTCCTTACGAGCAGTACTTC.

This clone is a singleton in its sample. This sequence joins TRBV7-2 and TRBJ2-1; 7 bases fit TRBD2. The CDR3 length is 14 residues. The ends lost 8 bases at V and 4 bases at J; junction bases unmatched: 8. Germline values: CDR1 SGHTA, CDR2 FQGNSA. The CDR3 here is CASHFPGGYNEQFF. For the CDR3, the DNA is TGTGCCAGCCACTTCCCGGGAGGATACAATGAGCAGTTCTTC.

The V call is TRBV5-1, the J call TRBJ1-4, with D unresolved. Germline-derived CDR1 and CDR2 are SGHRS and YFSETQ. V gave up 3 bases and J gave up 0 bases, with 9 bases separating them. This CDR3 is 15 amino acids long. CDR3 in amino acids: CASSYGSATNEKLFF. CDR3 DNA: TGCGCCAGCAGCTACGGGTCCGCAACTAATGAAAAACTGTTTTTT.

The rearrangement uses TRBV6-7 and TRBJ2-1; TRBD2 agrees at 10 bases. TRBV6-7 is placed among ORFs of uncertain function. The CDR3 has 17 residues. The J segment lost 6 bases and the V segment lost 5 bases, leaving 13 bases of the junction unmatched. The DNA of the CDR3 is TGTGCCAGCAGTACCATCTCAGCGGGGGGGCGTGTCAATGAGCAGTTCTTC. Protein: CASSTISAGGRVNEQFF.

V usage is TRBV6-1 and J usage is TRBJ1-2, with TRBD1 identical over 7 bases. V dropped 1 base and J dropped 4; count of bases not matched to a gene: 6. This CDR3 spans 15 amino acids. From germline, CDR1 is MNHNS and CDR2 SASEGT. The CDR3, as DNA: TGTGCCAGCAGTGAAGGTATGGGACAGCGCTATGGCTACACCTTC. This sequence encodes CASSEGMGQRYGYTF.

The chain employs TRBV29-1 and TRBJ2-1; TRBD2 matches 14 bases. There are 14 residues in the CDR3. Germline V gives CDR1 SQVTM, CDR2 ANQGSEA. Germline trimming cut 6 bases from V and 10 bases from J; bases unmatched to any gene: 8. The CDR3 region is CSVATGLAGGEQFF. The DNA for the CDR3 is TGCAGCGTCGCAACCGGACTAGCGGGAGGAGAGCAGTTCTTC.

The rearrangement uses TRBV19 and TRBJ1-1; no firm D call. Germline values: CDR1 LNHDA, CDR2 SQIVND (reference sequence). This CDR3 is 13 amino acids long. Between the trimmed V and J ends, which lost 2 bases and 0 bases, there was a span of 4 bases. The CDR3 DNA follows: TGTGCCAGTAGTATATCAGTGAACACTGAAGCTTTCTTT. This translates into CASSISVNTEAFF.

This clone was seen more than once but under ten times. The chain combines TRBV5-1 with TRBJ2-5; TRBD1 might be the D (6 bases). The V and J ends lost 1 base and 5 bases respectively, with 15 bases between them. The CDR3 runs to 15 residues. CDR1 SGHRS and CDR2 YFSETQ come from the germline V gene. Here the CDR3 reads CASSLRSGVVETQYF. The CDR3 DNA sequence: TGCGCCAGCAGCTTGCGGTCAGGGGTCGTGGAGACCCAGTACTTC.

This chain uses TRBV2 with TRBJ2-2; 8 bases agree with TRBD2. This CDR3 has 15 amino acids. CDR1 SNHLY and CDR2 FYNNEI come from the germline V gene. V shed 4 bases, J shed 10 bases, and the junction held 11 bases outside the gene matches. The DNA for the CDR3 is TGTGCCAGCAGTGCCGAGTCCGGGGGGGCCGCGGAGCTGTTTTTT. Its protein product is CASSAESGGAAELFF.

The chain recombines TRBV27 with TRBJ2-6, with D maybe TRBD1 (6 bases). The V gene lost 5 bases and the J gene lost 1 base, with 12 bases spanning the gap. CDR3 length: 16 amino acids. CDR1 and CDR2 from the germline V gene are MNHEY and SMNVEV (reference sequence). The CDR3: CASSLLTGSGANVLTF. In DNA form, the CDR3 reads TGTGCCAGCAGTCTCCTTACAGGGTCTGGGGCCAACGTCCTGACTTTC.

There are a few counts of this clone. The chain carries TRBV6-5 and TRBJ2-7; perhaps TRBD2 as D (6 bases). There are 11 residues in the CDR3. Germline values: CDR1 MNHEY, CDR2 SVGAGI. V shed 8 bases and J shed 6 bases, with 11 bases lying between them. The CDR3 sequence: CASQRASEQYF. The CDR3 DNA reads as TGTGCCAGCCAGCGGGCCAGCGAGCAGTACTTC.

In DNA, the CDR3 is TGTGCCAGCATCCGAGGTCCAGGGTTGAACGGGGAGCTGTTTTTT. It specifies CASIRGPGLNGELFF. The V gene is TRBV7-2, the J gene TRBJ2-2, with D possibly TRBD1 on 5 matching bases. The CDR3 covers 15 residues. Germline V gene sequence: CDR1 SGHTA, CDR2 FQGNSA. V was trimmed by 7 bases and J by 7 bases, leaving 19 bases between them.

This chain connects TRBV6-5 to TRBJ1-6; 8 bases match TRBD1. Germline V gene sequence: CDR1 MNHEY, CDR2 SVGAGI. J was trimmed by 11 bases and V by 6 bases; bases with no gene match: 9. There are 14 residues in the CDR3. CDR3 sequence reads: CASSFTGGNTPLHF. CDR3 nucleotides: TGTGCCAGCAGCTTTACAGGGGGGAATACACCCCTCCACTTT.

As DNA, the CDR3 is TGTGCCAGCAGCGCAGACAGAAGGAACTCACCCCTCCACTTT. Translated: CASSADRRNSPLHF. V and J are TRBV7-9 and TRBJ1-6; possible D gene TRBD1, 5 bases. V lost 5 bases, J lost 10 bases, and 15 bases lay in between. The CDR3 is 14 amino acids. Germline V gene data show CDR1 as SEHNR and CDR2 as FQNEAQ (reference sequence).